This entry concerns a single T cell receptor beta chain. Its antigen specificity is not known. Base qualities are not provided; no much larger clone lies one nucleotide away. The time point label here, explained by the study, means: baseline before first vaccination. The vaccinee samples were drawn from two UK trials, COV001 and COV002, one of which was a single-blind randomized controlled phase 2/3 trial testing AZD1222 (ChAdOx1 nCoV-19) in healthy adults. Trial participant PBMC samples were collected at day 0 and day 28 after the second dose for TCRbeta chain sequencing. These data are taken from a study of T cell responses to AZD1222 COVID-19 vaccine (dated by TCRdb to 2020 to 2022). About the investigation overall: Because spike-specific TCR depth and breadth did not differ between the two schedules, AZD1222 recipients who got a second dose at roughly 4 weeks were pooled with those who got a second dose at roughly 12 weeks. A total of around 240 trial participants underwent TCR sequencing, of whom approximately 210 received two doses of AZD1222 and about 25 received two doses of the MenACWY control vaccine. Trial participants were enrolled by age into subgroups of 18-55, 56-69 and 70-plus years, and about 150, 27 and 61 TCR-sequenced participants, respectively, were included in these subgroups. The study at large found these results: No day 14 peak-response samples were available, so repertoires were characterized only after the peak T cell response. The vaccine-associated CD4 TCRs covered the entire spike protein, and the dominant responses fell in regions 160-218 and 743-854. Only six AZD1222 recipients were SARS-CoV-2 seropositive at baseline, limiting conclusions about previously exposed vaccinees. Nearly half of unique spike-specific TCRs reportedly recognized epitopes outside regions mutated in the B.1.351 and B.1.1.7 variants. Participants were mostly white British, with more females than males. The authors suggested clonal diversity may have been underestimated. After two AZD1222 doses, spike-specific TCR breadth and depth were significantly higher than at day 0 and than in MenACWY recipients. In the small 56-69-year group, the increase in depth fell short of significance, most likely because of low power.

The CDR3 regions of human TCRbeta chains were subjected to immunosequencing. The original methods were these. Repertoire TCRs were checked for matches against a reference library of SARS-CoV-2-specific TCRs that had been generated using the MIRA antigen-specificity platform. Breadth was defined as the fraction of unique TCRs that were SARS-CoV-2-associated. Depth was defined as the fraction of total T cells that were SARS-CoV-2-associated. Using the MIRA data, each spike-specific TCR was assigned both to the spike region to which the TCR was reactive and to a CD4 or CD8 class. Log10-transformed breadth and depth values were compared by one-way ANOVA with Sidak's multiple comparisons tests. TCRdb stores this immuneACCESS table with in-frame sequences only. Part of the clones is absent; in the studies checked, under half of the shortfall reflects unresolved V genes, and no reason is known for the rest. V, J and clone size are those of that table, while D and trimming were read from the DNA. The sample data list approximately 110,000 clones, and around 81% of these were observed just once. About 9% of the sample goes to the ten largest clones.

Trimming costs V 4 bases and J 0 bases, and their ends lie 9 bases apart. Taken from cysteine to phenylalanine, the CDR3 has 15 residues. Solely the CDR3 DNA is kept, with 45 bases framed from the first base. CDR1 and CDR2, per the germline V gene (reference sequence), are LNHDA and SQIVND. The clonotype originates from an adult in good health. The sample in question was peripheral blood, obtained on day 0 of AZD1222 vaccination. The sequence is built from TRBV19 and TRBJ1-4; too little of a D gene remains to name it. Here the CDR3 is given as CASSTQIATNEKLFF. The DNA is as follows: TGTGCCAGTAGTACGCAGATTGCAACTAATGAAAAACTGTTTTTT.